The table lists the clone carrying this T cell receptor beta chain with a few counts. The antigen remains undetermined. This record comes from a study of human T cells and chemical hapten exposure. Study at large: Read at 6 days, the patch tests placed 0.01% DPC on the upper back.

The study used a library that attached unique molecular identifiers to individual cDNA molecules. One entry per CDR3 protein results from TCRdb running MiXCR on the RACE reads. Of tens of thousands of distinct CDR3 sequences listed, roughly 12% are singletons. Time point noted: patch test 2, 6 weeks after DPC sensitization. Treatment specified: therapeutic diphenylcyclopropenone sensitization with weekly scalp DPC. The study's findings and limits: Counts of expanded TCRs (at PT1) showed a positive correlation with patch test score.

Sequenced material: whole blood, taken in connection with sensitization to the hapten diphenylcyclopropenone (DPC). This TCR was sampled from a man aged 18 to 29 with alopecia areata. Some clones in this sample may be carry-over from other donors' samples.

The CDR3 sequence is CASSLAQGSEQYF. The CDR3, as DNA: TGTGCCAGCAGCTTAGCACAGGGCTCCGAGCAGTACTTC. The V call is TRBV6-6, the J call TRBJ2-7, with D maybe TRBD1 (6 bases). Looked up from germline, CDR1 is MNHNY and CDR2 is SVGAGI (reference sequence). Trimming stripped 6 bases from V and 6 bases from J, with 15 bases between. The length of the CDR3 is 13 residues.